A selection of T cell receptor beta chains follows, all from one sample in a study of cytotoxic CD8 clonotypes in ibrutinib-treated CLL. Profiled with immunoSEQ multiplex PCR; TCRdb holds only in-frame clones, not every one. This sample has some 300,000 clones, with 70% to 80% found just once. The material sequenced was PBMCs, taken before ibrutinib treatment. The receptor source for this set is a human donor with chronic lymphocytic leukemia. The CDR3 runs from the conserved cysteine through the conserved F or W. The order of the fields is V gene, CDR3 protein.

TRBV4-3	CASSPAKGAGYEQYF
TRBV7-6	CASSLVGLGMETQYF
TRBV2	CASSEILGARQPQHF
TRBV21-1	CASSRTSGEFYEQYF
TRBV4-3	CASSQDNQGGQPQHF
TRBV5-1	CASSLAPGSERTDTQYF
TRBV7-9	CASSSPPLYRATEAFF
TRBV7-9	CASSSNREYPTEAFF
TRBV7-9	CASSLSGYNEQFF
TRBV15	CATSRGTTSGGKNIQYF
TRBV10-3	CAISAGTGSYNEQFF
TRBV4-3	CASSQDDRGTTNEKLFF
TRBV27	CASSFNSYSNQPQHF
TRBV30	CAWSKQAYYGYTF
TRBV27	CASSSFSGEYEQYF
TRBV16	CASSQSGLVYEQYF
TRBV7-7	CASSLMPAVPETQYF
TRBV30	CAWRDRGLIYEQYF
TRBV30	CAWSVRWGQGSGYTF
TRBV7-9	CASSLGWRDRGEQYF
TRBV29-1	CSAGWAGTEAFF
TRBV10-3	CAVSPQGANYEQYF
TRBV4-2	CASSQGASGRTGELFF
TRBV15	CATSRDPPGAGNIQYF
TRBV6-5	CASSKGQGYGYTF
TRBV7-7	CASSSDSQETQYF
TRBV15	CATSGWGINGYTF
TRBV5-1	CASSQGSGSYEQYF
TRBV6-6	CASRTPLSSSYNEQFF
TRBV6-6	CASSRDTYSNQPQHF
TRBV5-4	CASSLQGSGNTIYF
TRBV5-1	CASTDVGNNEQFF
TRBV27	CASSLDGVLAYEQYF
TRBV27	CASSPQVNMNTEAFF
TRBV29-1	CSVELHLGLQTQYF
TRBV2	CASSLDGTVPPRVTEAFF
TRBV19	CASSVSGIYEQYF
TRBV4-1	CASSHRDSKYEQYF
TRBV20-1	CSVRGNGYTF
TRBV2	CAQRDDYGYTF
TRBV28	CASSFLLGAAQETQYF
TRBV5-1	CASSLAMVRSGRGLNEQFF
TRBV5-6	CASSKRTGRSYEQYF
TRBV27	CASSPRRANYGYTF
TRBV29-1	CSVETGVTGYNEQFF
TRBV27	CASSEGTSVGNEQFF
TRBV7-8	CASSLVQGTINEKLFF
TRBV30	CAWSVVGNTGELFF
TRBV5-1	CASSSRGLAGGVYEQFF
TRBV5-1	CASSLVGGARDIQYF
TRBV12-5	CASGLVSGYTGELFF
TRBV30	CAWGTGSNEKLFF
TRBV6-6	CASNTGEGSGNTIYF
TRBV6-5	CASSQTGGSNQPQHF
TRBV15	CATSTQGRNQPQHF
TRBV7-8	CASSSSTPGNTIYF